The next 29 T cell receptor beta chains were all read from a single sample in a study of CD8 T cells in ankylosing spondylitis (dated by TCRdb to between 2016 and 2019). Antigens of these TCRs are unknown. Paper-wide results and their limitations: Blood from ankylosing spondylitis patients appeared to be characterized by a TCR beta motif composed of 7 to 9 highly homologous amino acid variants.

The library was generated by 5' RACE. Sequenced on an Illumina HiSeq 2500. TCRdb cleaned the public reads at Q25 with fastp, built clones with MiXCR and kept in-frame beta chains. Identical CDR3 proteins give one entry, which carries the most common genes and DNA. This sample holds about 210,000 distinct CDR3 sequences; approximately 7.3% were observed only once. The top ten clonotypes cover approximately 15% of the sample. Sample: blood, either unsorted or a sorted T cell fraction (not recorded which). All receptors come from a male donor with ankylosing spondylitis.

The chain combines TRBV7-8 with TRBJ2-3; 7 nucleotides agree with TRBD1. Germline CDR1 is SGHVS and CDR2 is FQNEAQ. The trim removed 6 bases at V and 0 bases at J, leaving 6 bases unmatched. The CDR3 contains 15 residues. CDR3 sequence: CASSLRQGSTDTQYF. Written as DNA, the CDR3 is TGTGCCAGCAGTCTCCGACAGGGAAGCACAGATACGCAGTATTTT.

The rearrangement uses TRBV29-1 and TRBJ1-1; D is perhaps TRBD1 (5 bases). Trimming pared 8 bases from V and 1 base from J, leaving 11 bases between. The CDR3 is 12 residues long. CDR1 and CDR2 (germline): SQVTM, ANQGSEA. As DNA, the CDR3 is TGCAGCATCAGGGCGGAGAACACTGAAGCTTTCTTT. Its translation: CSIRAENTEAFF.

V usage is TRBV7-9 and J usage is TRBJ2-3, with D perhaps TRBD1 (5 bases). Deletions cut 0 bases from V and 0 bases from J, with 7 bases between. CDR3 length: 15 amino acids. Germline V gene sequence: CDR1 SEHNR, CDR2 FQNEAQ (reference sequence). The CDR3 loop reads CASSLATASTDTQYF. CDR3 nucleotide sequence: TGTGCCAGCAGCTTAGCGACAGCCAGCACAGATACGCAGTATTTT.

This clonotype came up many times. The chain uses TRBV7-8 and TRBJ2-2, with D tentatively TRBD1 (6 bases). Looked up from germline, CDR1 is SGHVS and CDR2 is FQNEAQ. V lost 2 bases and J 6 bases, leaving 16 bases between the germline ends. The CDR3 is 16 amino acids. The CDR3 nucleotides are TGTGCCAGCAGCTTAATTTCTGTGGCAGGGGCCGGGGAGCTGTTTTTT. Translation gives CASSLISVAGAGELFF.

This clonotype was observed at least ten times. The rearrangement links TRBV4-3 to TRBJ1-5; D is uncertain. The CDR3 totals 15 residues. Trimming took off 0 bases at V and 0 bases at J, with 6 bases between the two ends. Per the germline V gene, CDR1 is LGHNA and CDR2 is YSLEER. The CDR3 loop reads CASSQDRGSNQPQHF. DNA for the CDR3: TGCGCCAGCAGCCAAGATAGAGGTAGCAATCAGCCCCAGCATTTT.

There are many counts of this clonotype. The chain combines TRBV7-2 with TRBJ1-3; a weak D match, TRBD1 (5 bases). This CDR3 is 15 amino acids long. Trimming cost V 5 bases and J 0 bases, with 11 bases left between them. Germline assignment: CDR1 SGHTA and CDR2 FQGNSA. The CDR3 coding sequence is TGTGCCAGCAGCGCTAGGGACTACTCTGGAAACACCATATATTTT. Translation: CASSARDYSGNTIYF. Drawing the rest from reference TRBV7-2 and TRBJ1-3, the complete variable domain is GAGVSQSPSNKVTEKGKDVELRCDPISGHTALYWYRQSLGQGLEFLIYFQGNSAPDKSGLPSDRFSAERTGGSVSTLTIQRTQQEDSAVYLCASSARDYSGNTIYFGEGSWLTVV.

This clonotype showed up many times. The chain has TRBV5-5 and TRBJ2-7, with TRBD1 as a possible D gene (5 bases). CDR3 length: 14 amino acids. Germline assignment: CDR1 SGHKS and CDR2 YYEKEE (reference sequence). V lost 4 bases to trimming and J lost 5 bases, with 16 bases between them. The CDR3 DNA is TGTGCCAGCAGCCTGGACACGAATCCGCACGAGCAGTACTTC. Encoded protein: CASSLDTNPHEQYF.

This clonotype came up a few times. This chain uses TRBV27 with TRBJ1-1; TRBD1 agrees at 8 bases. J gave up 10 bases and V 4 bases, and 11 bases lay outside the gene matches. Germline-derived CDR1 and CDR2 are MNHEY and SMNVEV (reference sequence). This CDR3 is 14 amino acids long. The CDR3 region is CASSSRDRQISAFF. The CDR3 bases are TGTGCCAGCAGTTCCCGGGACAGGCAGATTTCAGCTTTCTTT.

In its sample, this clonotype was seen many times. V gene TRBV27 combines with J gene TRBJ2-7, with D perhaps matching TRBD1 (6 bases). Trimming took off 3 bases at V and 5 bases at J, with 11 bases between the two ends. This CDR3 is built from 13 residues. Germline V gene data show CDR1 as MNHEY and CDR2 as SMNVEV (reference sequence). The CDR3 loop reads CASSLGASHEQYF. The CDR3 bases are TGTGCCAGCAGTTTGGGGGCTTCCCACGAGCAGTACTTC.

At least ten counts were recorded for this clonotype. V gene TRBV9 combines with J gene TRBJ2-5, with 8 bases matching TRBD2. With 3 bases clipped from V and 4 bases from J, the junction kept 8 bases outside the gene matches. The germline gives CDR1 SGDLS, CDR2 YYNGEE. The CDR3 contains 15 residues. The DNA of the CDR3 is TGTGCCAGCAGCGGGCGGGGGGCAGTTATAGAGACCCAGTACTTC. Its translation is CASSGRGAVIETQYF. Full variable domain (missing parts from reference TRBV9 and TRBJ2-5): DSGVTQTPKHLITATGQRVTLRCSPRSGDLSVYWYQQSLDQGLQFLIQYYNGEERAKGNILERFSAQQFPDLHSELNLSSLELGDSALYFCASSGRGAVIETQYFGPGTRLLVL.

This clonotype was recorded many times. The chain employs TRBV11-2 and TRBJ2-3; TRBD2 agrees at 14 bases. V lost 4 bases to trimming and J lost 1 base; unmatched junction nucleotides: 7. The germline gives CDR1 SGHAT, CDR2 FQNNGV. This CDR3 contains 18 residues. CDR3 DNA sequence: TGTGCCAGCAGCTCTGGGACTAGCGGGAGTACTGGCACAGATACGCAGTATTTT. Residues: CASSSGTSGSTGTDTQYF.

The table lists this clonotype with many counts. The chain recombines TRBV24-1 with TRBJ2-1; D remains ambiguous. The CDR3 spans 12 residues. Deletions cut 5 bases from V and 8 bases from J, with 9 bases between. Germline V CDR1 and CDR2: KGHDR, SFDVKD. The DNA of the CDR3 is TGTGCCACCAGTGCTAACCGGGATGAGCAGTTCTTC. Translated, it gives CATSANRDEQFF.

J is TRBJ2-2 and V is TRBV6-1, with D possibly TRBD1 on 6 matching bases. This CDR3 spans 16 amino acids. V was pared by 7 bases and J by 2 bases, with 17 bases between. Per germline, CDR1 MNHNS and CDR2 SASEGT. As DNA, the CDR3 is TGTGCCAGCACCAAGGGACCGGACAGCAACACCGGGGAGCTGTTTTTT. Protein sequence: CASTKGPDSNTGELFF.

In its sample, this clonotype was seen many times. The chain has TRBV4-3 and TRBJ2-2; TRBD1 or TRBD2 may be the D gene (5 bases each). Germline assignment: CDR1 LGHNA and CDR2 YSLEER. Trimming cost V 0 bases and J 4 bases, with 15 bases left between them. This CDR3 region has 17 residues. CDR3 residues: CASSQDEGAGGTGELFF. The CDR3 DNA reads TGCGCCAGCAGCCAAGATGAAGGGGCCGGAGGCACCGGGGAGCTGTTTTTT.

Concerning this clonotype: A much larger clone differs by one base, so this may be a read error. The rearrangement links TRBV28 to TRBJ2-7, with TRBD2 as a possible D gene (7 bases). The germline V gene has CDR1 MDHEN and CDR2 SYDVKM. CDR3 length: 14 residues. With 10 bases removed from V and 3 bases from J, the gap between germline ends came to 19 bases. CDR3 nucleotides: TGTGCCACTATTGCGGGGGCCTCGTACTACGAGCAGTACTTC. Protein sequence: CATIAGASYYEQYF.

This clonotype was found many times. The DNA of the CDR3 is TGTGCCAGCAGCGTAAGCGCTAGCGGGCAATACGAGCAGTACTTC. It codes for CASSVSASGQYEQYF. The V and J genes are TRBV9 and TRBJ2-7; 8 bases are shared with TRBD2. CDR1 SGDLS and CDR2 YYNGEE come from the germline V gene. V shed 1 base, J shed 4 bases, and the junction held 7 bases outside the gene matches. This CDR3 comprises 15 residues.

Ten or more counts support this clonotype. J is TRBJ1-1 and V is TRBV6-5; D uncertain. This CDR3 contains 15 residues. CDR1 is MNHEY, CDR2 SVGAGI, per germline. With 2 bases removed from V and 6 bases from J, the gap between germline ends came to 16 bases. The CDR3 sequence is CASSYAMGLRPEAFF. CDR3 nucleotides: TGTGCCAGCAGTTACGCCATGGGTTTAAGACCTGAAGCTTTCTTT.

V gene TRBV30 combines with J gene TRBJ1-6, with TRBD1 as a possible D gene (5 bases). This CDR3 comprises 14 residues. V shed 2 bases and J shed 6 bases, with 11 bases lying between them. Per the germline V gene, CDR1 is GTSNPN and CDR2 is SVGIG (reference sequence). The CDR3 reads CAWSPGELNSPLHF. The CDR3 DNA sequence: TGTGCCTGGAGTCCGGGGGAGCTTAATTCACCCCTCCACTTT.

This clonotype was counted at least ten times. This chain links TRBV5-1 with TRBJ2-1, with D possibly being TRBD2 (6 bases). V shed 4 bases and J shed 4 bases, with 12 bases lying between them. Per germline, CDR1 SGHRS and CDR2 YFSETQ. The CDR3 has 14 residues. CDR3 loop: CASSEGGLYNEQFF. The DNA of the CDR3 is TGCGCCAGCAGCGAGGGAGGACTTTACAATGAGCAGTTCTTC.

This clonotype has a count of ten or more. The chain combines TRBV30 with TRBJ1-1; no firm D call. The CDR3 runs to 12 residues. V lost 8 bases and J lost 0, with 10 bases in between. The germline CDR1 and CDR2 sequences are GTSNPN and SVGIG (reference sequence). CDR3 DNA sequence: TGTGCCGGGTTATTTATGAACACTGAAGCTTTCTTT. It translates to CAGLFMNTEAFF.

In this sample, this clonotype turned up a few times. This chain connects TRBV20-1 to TRBJ1-1; D remains unclear. The CDR3 covers 11 residues. CDR1 is DFQATT, CDR2 SNEGSKA, per germline (reference sequence). Trimming pared 7 bases from V and 3 bases from J, leaving 9 bases between. DNA of the CDR3: TGCAGTGTCAACGGTTACACTGAAGCTTTCTTT. Amino acid sequence: CSVNGYTEAFF.

This clonotype was detected only a few times. J is TRBJ1-1 and V is TRBV11-2, with D unclear. CDR1 SGHAT and CDR2 FQNNGV come from the germline V gene. V gave up 1 base and J gave up 7 bases, with 10 bases separating them. The CDR3 totals 13 residues. The DNA of the CDR3 is TGTGCCAGCAGCTTAGGAAGAGGTAGTGAAGCTTTCTTT. Translated: CASSLGRGSEAFF.

This CDR3 reads CSVRASGDYEQYF. DNA of the CDR3: TGCAGCGTTCGGGCTAGCGGGGACTACGAGCAGTACTTC. This chain uses TRBV29-1 with TRBJ2-7; 9 bases agree with TRBD2. The CDR3 spans 13 residues. The V segment lost 5 bases and the J segment 3 bases; nucleotides outside the gene matches: 5. Germline lookup yields CDR1 SQVTM and CDR2 ANQGSEA.

In this sample, this clonotype turned up many times. The J gene is TRBJ2-7, the V gene TRBV5-1; TRBD2 matches at 15 bases. Germline V CDR1 and CDR2: SGHRS, YFSETQ. This CDR3 contains 16 residues. V gave up 3 bases and J gave up 6 bases; unmatched junction bases: 7. The CDR3, as DNA: TGCGCCAGCAGCTGGACTCCGGGACTAGCGGGAGGCGAGCAGTACTTC. It encodes CASSWTPGLAGGEQYF.

In its sample, this clonotype was seen many times. The rearrangement joins TRBV20-1 to TRBJ1-5, with D unclear. This CDR3 spans 16 amino acids. V was cut by 0 bases and J by 1 base, with 13 bases left in between. From germline, CDR1 is DFQATT and CDR2 SNEGSKA (reference sequence). CDR3 residues: CSAREPTEPSNQPQHF. CDR3 bases: TGCAGTGCTAGAGAGCCGACCGAGCCAAGCAATCAGCCCCAGCATTTT.

In this sample, this clonotype turned up many times. The chain's CDR3 is CASSQDLAPTLTDTQYF. DNA for the CDR3: TGCGCCAGCAGCCAAGATTTGGCACCAACCCTCACAGATACGCAGTATTTT. The V gene is TRBV4-3, the J gene TRBJ2-3, with no clear D. The CDR3 length is 17 residues. V lost 0 bases and J 2 bases, leaving 15 bases between the germline ends. Looked up from germline, CDR1 is LGHNA and CDR2 is YSLEER.

In this sample, this clonotype turned up many times. The V call is TRBV7-9, the J call TRBJ2-7; D gene uncertain. Looked up from germline, CDR1 is SEHNR and CDR2 is FQNEAQ (reference sequence). The V end was cut by 5 bases, the J end by 3 bases, with 14 bases between. This CDR3 is 14 amino acids long. The CDR3 spells CASSPLSSIYEQYF. In nucleotides, the CDR3 is TGTGCCAGCAGCCCCCTTTCAAGTATCTACGAGCAGTACTTC.

This clonotype occurred once. The rearrangement links TRBV15 to TRBJ1-2; D remains unclear. Germline V lookup: CDR1 LNHNV, CDR2 YYDKDF (reference sequence). CDR3 size: 14 residues. V lost 3 bases and J 2 bases, leaving 10 bases between the germline ends. The CDR3 sequence: CATSRGSENYGYTF. The CDR3 DNA reads as TGTGCCACCAGCAGGGGGTCAGAGAACTATGGCTACACCTTC.

This clonotype has ten or more counts. The V gene is TRBV4-2, the J gene TRBJ2-1, with TRBD2 identical over 14 bases. This CDR3 contains 17 residues. CDR1 and CDR2 from the germline V gene are LGHNA and YNFKEQ. Trimming at V came to 0 bases and at J to 8 bases, leaving 6 bases not matched to a gene. The CDR3 spells CASSQDGTSGSWDEQFF. CDR3 DNA: TGTGCCAGCAGCCAAGACGGGACTAGCGGGAGTTGGGATGAGCAGTTCTTC.